This TCR beta chain was captured in a study of post-analysis software for immune sequencing data. Looking at the study overall: The disease courses spanned relapsing-remitting, secondary progressive and progressive-relapsing forms of multiple sclerosis. Findings of the study overall: People with multiple sclerosis had a significantly lower normalized Chao1 diversity than controls did. Same-batch samples co-clustered strongly by F measure. Controls had lower frequencies than patients of 4 or 5 TRBV segments, which included TRBV5-6, TRBV5-1 and TRBV20-1.

cDNA libraries of TCR beta carried unique molecular identifiers. Hundreds of thousands of cDNA molecules were obtained from about 1 to 10 million T cells. Using its own MiXCR run on the PCR reads, TCRdb lists one record per CDR3 protein. The sample has 650,000 to 850,000 distinct CDR3 sequences, around 45% seen once; the top ten hold approximately 4.4%. On this clonotype itself: Its antigen is as yet unknown.

V was clipped by 6 bases and J by 6 bases; unmatched bases: 9. CDR1 is ENHRY and CDR2 is SYGVKD in the germline V gene. This CDR3 contains 16 residues. This chain connects TRBV10-3 to TRBJ2-1; 12 bases are shared with TRBD2. The sequence was collected from a girl aged 10-17 years with multiple sclerosis. Sequenced sample: blood. CDR3 nucleotide sequence: TGTGCCATCAGGGGGGATCTAGCGGGAGGGCCCAATGAGCAGTTCTTC. Translating it yields CAIRGDLAGGPNEQFF.